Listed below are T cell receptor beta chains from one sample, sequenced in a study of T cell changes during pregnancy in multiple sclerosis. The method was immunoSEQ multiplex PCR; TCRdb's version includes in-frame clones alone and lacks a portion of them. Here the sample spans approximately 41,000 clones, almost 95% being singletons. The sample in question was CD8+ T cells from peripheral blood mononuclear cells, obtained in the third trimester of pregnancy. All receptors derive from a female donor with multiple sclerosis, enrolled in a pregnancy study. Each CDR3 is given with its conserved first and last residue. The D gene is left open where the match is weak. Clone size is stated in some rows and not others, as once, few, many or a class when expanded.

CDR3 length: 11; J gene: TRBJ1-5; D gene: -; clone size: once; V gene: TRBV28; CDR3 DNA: TGTGCCAGCAACGGGGAGCAGCCCCAGCATTTT; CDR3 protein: CASNGEQPQHF
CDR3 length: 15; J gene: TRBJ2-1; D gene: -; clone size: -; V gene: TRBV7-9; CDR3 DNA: TGTGCCAGCAGCTTAGCCCAGGGGCGTCACAATGAGCAGTTCTTC; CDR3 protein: CASSLAQGRHNEQFF
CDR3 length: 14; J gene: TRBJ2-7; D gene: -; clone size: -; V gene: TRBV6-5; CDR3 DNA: TGTGCCAGCAGTTACTCAGTCCAGATCTACGAGCAGTACTTC; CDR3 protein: CASSYSVQIYEQYF
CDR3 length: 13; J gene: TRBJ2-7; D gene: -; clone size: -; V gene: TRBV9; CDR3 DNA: TGTGCCAGCAGCGTAACGGGAGAGTACGAGCAGTACTTC; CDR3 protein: CASSVTGEYEQYF
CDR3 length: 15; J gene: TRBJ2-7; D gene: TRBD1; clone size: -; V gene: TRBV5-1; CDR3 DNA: TGCGCCAGCAGCGGAATCCAGGGGGTCCACTACGAGCAGTACTTC; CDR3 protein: CASSGIQGVHYEQYF
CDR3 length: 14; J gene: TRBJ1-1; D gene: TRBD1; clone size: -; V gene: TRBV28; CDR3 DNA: TGTGCCAGCAGCCTACAGGGGGCATGGACTGAAGCTTTCTTT; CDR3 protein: CASSLQGAWTEAFF
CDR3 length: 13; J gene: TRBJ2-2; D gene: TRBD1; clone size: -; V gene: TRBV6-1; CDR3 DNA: TGTGCCAGCAGACAGGGGAATACCGGGGAGCTGTTTTTT; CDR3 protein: CASRQGNTGELFF
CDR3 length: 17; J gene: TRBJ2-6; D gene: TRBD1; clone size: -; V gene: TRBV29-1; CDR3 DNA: TGCAGCGTCGTTCCGGGACAGGGGGAATCTGGGGCCAACGTCCTGACTTTC; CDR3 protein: CSVVPGQGESGANVLTF
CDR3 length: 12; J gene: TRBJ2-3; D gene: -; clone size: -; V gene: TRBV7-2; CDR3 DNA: TGTGCCAGCAGCCAAAGCACAGATACGCAGTATTTT; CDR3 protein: CASSQSTDTQYF
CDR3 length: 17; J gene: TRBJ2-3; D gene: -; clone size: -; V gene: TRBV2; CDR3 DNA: TGTGCCAGCAGTGAAGCGCTTGCCGGGATCAGAACAGATACGCAGTATTTT; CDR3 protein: CASSEALAGIRTDTQYF
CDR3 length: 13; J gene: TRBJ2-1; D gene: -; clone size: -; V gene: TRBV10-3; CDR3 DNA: TGTGCCATCAGTGATCAAGGGAGCAATGAGCAGTTCTTC; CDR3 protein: CAISDQGSNEQFF
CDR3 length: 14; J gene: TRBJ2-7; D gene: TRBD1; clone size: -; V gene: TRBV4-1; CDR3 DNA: TGCGCCAGCAGCCAAACAGGGGGACGCGACGAGCAGTACTTC; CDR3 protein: CASSQTGGRDEQYF
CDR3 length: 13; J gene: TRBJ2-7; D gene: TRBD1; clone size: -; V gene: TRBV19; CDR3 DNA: TGTGCCAGTAGCATACAGGGGGCCAACGAGCAGTACTTC; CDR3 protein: CASSIQGANEQYF
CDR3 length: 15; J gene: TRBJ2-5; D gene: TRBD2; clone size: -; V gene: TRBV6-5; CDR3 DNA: TGTGCCAGCAGGACTAGCGGGACCGGGGGGGAGACCCAGTACTTC; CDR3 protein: CASRTSGTGGETQYF
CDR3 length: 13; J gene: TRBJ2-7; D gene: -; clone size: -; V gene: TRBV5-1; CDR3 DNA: TGCGCCAGCAGCTTGTACTCCACCTACGAGCAGTACTTC; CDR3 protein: CASSLYSTYEQYF
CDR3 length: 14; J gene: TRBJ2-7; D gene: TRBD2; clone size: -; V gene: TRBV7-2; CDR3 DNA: TGTGCCAGCAGCATCCCGGGACTAAACTACGAGCAGTACTTC; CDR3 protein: CASSIPGLNYEQYF
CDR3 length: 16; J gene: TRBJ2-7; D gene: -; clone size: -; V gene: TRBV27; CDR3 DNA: TGTGCCAGCAGTTTATCTAATCGCGGCACGGCCTACGAGCAGTACTTC; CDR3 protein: CASSLSNRGTAYEQYF
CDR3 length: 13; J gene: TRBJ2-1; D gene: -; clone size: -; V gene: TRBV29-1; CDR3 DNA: TGCAGCGTCCACAGGGTGGTGAACAATGAGCAGTTCTTC; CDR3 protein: CSVHRVVNNEQFF
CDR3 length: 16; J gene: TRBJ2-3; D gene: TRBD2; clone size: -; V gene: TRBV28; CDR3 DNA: TGTGCCAGCAGTTTTCCAGCAGCGGGGGGGACAGATACGCAGTATTTT; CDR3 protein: CASSFPAAGGTDTQYF
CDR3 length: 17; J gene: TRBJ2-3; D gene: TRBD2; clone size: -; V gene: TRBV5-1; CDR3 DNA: TGCGCCAGCAGCTGGACTAGCGGTCTGTGGGGCACAGATACGCAGTATTTT; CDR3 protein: CASSWTSGLWGTDTQYF
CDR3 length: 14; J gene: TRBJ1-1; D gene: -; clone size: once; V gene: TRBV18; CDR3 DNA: TGTGCCAGCTCACCACCCGACACCGCGGGTGAAGCTTTCTTT; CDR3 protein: CASSPPDTAGEAFF
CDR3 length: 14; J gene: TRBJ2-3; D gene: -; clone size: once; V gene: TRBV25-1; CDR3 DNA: TGTGCCAGCAGTGAAGCCACAGGGACAGATACGCAGTATTTT; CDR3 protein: CASSEATGTDTQYF
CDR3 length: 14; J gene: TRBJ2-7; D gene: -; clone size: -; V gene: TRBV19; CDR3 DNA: TGTGCCAGTAGTATTTCTGGGAGCTCCTACGAGCAGTACTTC; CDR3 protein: CASSISGSSYEQYF
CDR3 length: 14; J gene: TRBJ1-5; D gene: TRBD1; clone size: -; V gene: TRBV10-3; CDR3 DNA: TGTGCCATCAGTGACGGGACAGGTAATCAGCCCCAGCATTTT; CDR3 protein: CAISDGTGNQPQHF
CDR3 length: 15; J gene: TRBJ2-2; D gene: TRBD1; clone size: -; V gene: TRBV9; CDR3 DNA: TGTGCCAGCAGCGGACCCACAGGGGTCAGCGGGGAGCTGTTTTTT; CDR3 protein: CASSGPTGVSGELFF
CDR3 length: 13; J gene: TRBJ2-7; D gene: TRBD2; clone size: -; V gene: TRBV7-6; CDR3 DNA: TGTGCCAGCAGCTTAACTAGCGCCTACGAGCAGTACTTC; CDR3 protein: CASSLTSAYEQYF
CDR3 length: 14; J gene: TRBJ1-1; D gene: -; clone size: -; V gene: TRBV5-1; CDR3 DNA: TGCGCCAGCAGCTTGGAAGGGGGGAACACTGAAGCTTTCTTT; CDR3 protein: CASSLEGGNTEAFF
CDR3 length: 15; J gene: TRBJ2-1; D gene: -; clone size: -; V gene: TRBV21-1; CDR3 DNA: TGTGCCAGCAGCAAACTAACTAGTCCTTACAATGAGCAGTTCTTC; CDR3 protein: CASSKLTSPYNEQFF
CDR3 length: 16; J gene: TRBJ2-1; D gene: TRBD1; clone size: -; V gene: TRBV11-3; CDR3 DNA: TGTGCCAGCAGTAACCCGGGACAGGGGCCGGTCAATGAGCAGTTCTTC; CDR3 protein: CASSNPGQGPVNEQFF
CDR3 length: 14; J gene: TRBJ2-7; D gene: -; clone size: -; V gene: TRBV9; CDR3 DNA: TGTGCCAGCAGCGTAGGACGGACACCCCACGAGCAGTACTTC; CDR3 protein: CASSVGRTPHEQYF
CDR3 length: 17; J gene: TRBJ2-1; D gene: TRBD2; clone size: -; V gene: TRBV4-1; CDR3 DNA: TGCGCCAGCAGCCAAGTGGTCAAATTAGCGGGACGAGGTGAGCAGTTCTTC; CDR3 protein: CASSQVVKLAGRGEQFF
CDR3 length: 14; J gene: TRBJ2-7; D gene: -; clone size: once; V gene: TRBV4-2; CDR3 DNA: TGTGCCAGCAGCCAAGGACTCTCCTCCTACGAGCAGTACTTC; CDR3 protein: CASSQGLSSYEQYF
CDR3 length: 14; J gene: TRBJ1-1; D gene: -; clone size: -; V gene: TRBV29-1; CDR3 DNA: TGCAGCGTTGGGGCAGGGGCTCAGAACACTGAAGCTTTCTTT; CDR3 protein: CSVGAGAQNTEAFF
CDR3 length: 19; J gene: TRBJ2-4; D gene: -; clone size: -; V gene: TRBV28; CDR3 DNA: TGTGCCAGCAGTTTATTAATCAAGGGGGGGAAAAGGGCCAAAAACATTCAGTACTTC; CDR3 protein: CASSLLIKGGKRAKNIQYF
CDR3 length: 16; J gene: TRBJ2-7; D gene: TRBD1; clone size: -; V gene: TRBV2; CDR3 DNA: TGTGCCAGCAGCGGCGTCCTCGACAGGGCCTCCTACGAGCAGTACTTC; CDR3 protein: CASSGVLDRASYEQYF
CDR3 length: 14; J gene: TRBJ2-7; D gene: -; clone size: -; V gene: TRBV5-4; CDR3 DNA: TGTGCCAGCAGCTTGGAAGCGGAACACTACGAGCAGTACTTC; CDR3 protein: CASSLEAEHYEQYF
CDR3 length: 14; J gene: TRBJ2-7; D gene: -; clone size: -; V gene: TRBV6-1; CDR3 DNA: TGTGCCAGCAGACTGACAGGGACTTCCTACGAGCAGTACTTC; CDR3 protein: CASRLTGTSYEQYF
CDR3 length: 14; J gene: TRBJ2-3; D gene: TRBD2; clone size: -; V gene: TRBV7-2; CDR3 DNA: TGTGCCAGCAGGGATTGGGGGGGTCGAGATACGCAGTATTTT; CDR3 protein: CASRDWGGRDTQYF
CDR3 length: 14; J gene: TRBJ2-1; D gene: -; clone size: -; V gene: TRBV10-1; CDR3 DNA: TGCGCCAGCAACGCCGTAACCCCGGGGGATGAGCAGTTCTTC; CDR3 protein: CASNAVTPGDEQFF
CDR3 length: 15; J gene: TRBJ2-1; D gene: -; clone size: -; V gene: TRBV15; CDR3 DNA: TGTGCCACCACCCACTCTAGCTCCCCCTACAATGAGCAGTTCTTC; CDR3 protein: CATTHSSSPYNEQFF
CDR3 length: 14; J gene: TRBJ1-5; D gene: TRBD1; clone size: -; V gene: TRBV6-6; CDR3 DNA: TGTGCCAGCAGGAAGGGACAGGGAGGACAGCCCCAGCATTTT; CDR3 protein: CASRKGQGGQPQHF
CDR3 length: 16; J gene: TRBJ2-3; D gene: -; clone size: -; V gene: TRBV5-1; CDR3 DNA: TGCGCCAGCAGCTTCGAACCGGGACTTACCACAGATACGCAGTATTTT; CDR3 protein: CASSFEPGLTTDTQYF
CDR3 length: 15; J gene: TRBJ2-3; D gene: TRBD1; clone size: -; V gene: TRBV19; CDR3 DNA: TGTGCCAGTAGTCCCTGGACAGGGGCAGGCGATACGCAGTATTTT; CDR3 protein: CASSPWTGAGDTQYF
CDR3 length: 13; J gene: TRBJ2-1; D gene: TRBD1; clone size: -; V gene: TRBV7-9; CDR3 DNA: TGTGCCAGCAGTACAACAGGGGGCGGTGAGCAGTTCTTC; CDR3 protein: CASSTTGGGEQFF
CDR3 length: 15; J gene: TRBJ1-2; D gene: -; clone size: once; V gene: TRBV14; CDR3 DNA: TGTGCCAGCAGCCCGGAGGAGGGGACTAACTATGGCTACACCTTC; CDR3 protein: CASSPEEGTNYGYTF
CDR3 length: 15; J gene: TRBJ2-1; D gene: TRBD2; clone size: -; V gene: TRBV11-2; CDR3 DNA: TGTGCCAGCGCCACTAGCGGGAGGCTCTACAATGAGCAGTTCTTC; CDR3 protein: CASATSGRLYNEQFF
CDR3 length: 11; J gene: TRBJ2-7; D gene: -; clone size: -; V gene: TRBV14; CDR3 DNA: TGTGCCAGCAGCCACACCTACGAGCAGTACTTC; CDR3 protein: CASSHTYEQYF
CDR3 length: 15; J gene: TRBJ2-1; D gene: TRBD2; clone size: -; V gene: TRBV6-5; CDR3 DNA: TGTGCCAGCAGTAACCTAGCGGGAGTGGGTAATGAGCAGTTCTTC; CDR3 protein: CASSNLAGVGNEQFF
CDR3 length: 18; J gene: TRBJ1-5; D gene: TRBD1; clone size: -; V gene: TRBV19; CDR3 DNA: TGTGCCAGTAGAAACTGGACAGGTACCCTTTATAGCAATCAGCCCCAGCATTTT; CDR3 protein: CASRNWTGTLYSNQPQHF
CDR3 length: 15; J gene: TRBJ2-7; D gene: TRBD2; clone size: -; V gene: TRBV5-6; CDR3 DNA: TGTGCCAGCAGCCTGACGACTAGCGGGAACTACGAGCAGTACTTC; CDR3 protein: CASSLTTSGNYEQYF
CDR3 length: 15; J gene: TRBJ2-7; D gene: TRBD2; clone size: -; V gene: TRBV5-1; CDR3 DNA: TGCGCCAGCAGCCCGGGACTAGCGGGAGATGGCGAGCAGTACTTC; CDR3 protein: CASSPGLAGDGEQYF
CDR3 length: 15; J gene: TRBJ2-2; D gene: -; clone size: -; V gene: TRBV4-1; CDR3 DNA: TGCGCCAGCAGCCAAGATAGGCTAGCGACCGGGGAGCTGTTTTTT; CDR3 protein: CASSQDRLATGELFF
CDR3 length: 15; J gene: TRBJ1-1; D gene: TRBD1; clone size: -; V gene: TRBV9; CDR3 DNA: TGTGCCAGCAGCGTCGACAGGGGGACTAACACTGAAGCTTTCTTT; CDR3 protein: CASSVDRGTNTEAFF